These 3 T cell receptor beta chains originate from one sample sequenced in a study of T-cell memory formation after mild COVID-19. TCRdb called the 5' RACE reads again in MiXCR, with one record for every CDR3 protein. The sample lists a few hundred thousand distinct CDR3 sequences, approximately 29% seen once, with about 13% in the top ten. Specimen: PBMCs or a T cell subset sorted from them (not recorded which). The source is an adult woman who had mild COVID-19 (a few samples of this study predate the infection). Cell type and time point are not known.

This clonotype has just a few counts. V and J are TRBV7-3 and TRBJ1-2; D is uncertain. This CDR3 is 13 amino acids long. V lost 4 bases and J lost 4, with 10 bases in between. Germline CDR1 is SGHTA and CDR2 is FQGTGA. The CDR3 loop is CASSSGMGYGYTF. The CDR3 DNA sequence: TGTGCCAGCAGCTCAGGCATGGGCTATGGCTACACCTTC.

This clonotype was picked up many times. V is TRBV20-1 and J is TRBJ2-7, with D tentatively TRBD1 (6 bases). There are 14 residues in the CDR3. V dropped 4 bases and J dropped 0 bases, with 13 bases sitting between them. The germline V gene has CDR1 DFQATT and CDR2 SNEGSKA (reference sequence). The CDR3 nucleotides read TGCAGTGCTACAAAGACAGGCGTCTCCTACGAGCAGTACTTC. Protein product: CSATKTGVSYEQYF.

This clonotype was observed a handful of times. The V gene is TRBV5-1, the J gene TRBJ2-2, with 14 bases fitting TRBD2. This CDR3 has 15 residues. Germline CDR1 reads SGHRS; CDR2 reads YFSETQ. Trimming took 5 bases from V and 7 from J; bases not matched to a gene: 4. The CDR3 sequence is CASRIGTSGSGELFF. The DNA for the CDR3 is TGCGCCAGCAGGATCGGGACTAGCGGGAGCGGGGAGCTGTTTTTT.